This T cell receptor beta chain was sequenced during a study of cytomegalovirus exposure and HLA in healthy donors. The PCR was carried out with 60 Vbeta primers and 13 Jbeta primers. Assay: immunoSEQ multiplex PCR; the TCRdb copy retains only in-frame clones and omits some. The sample comprises 150,000 to 200,000 clones, 70% to 85% of which are singletons, and more than 3% rests with the top ten. This clonotype originated in a man aged 40-55 years in good health and CMV-seropositive. The sample comprised PBMCs.

Here the CDR3 reads CASSNTQRVGTDTQYF. The DNA of the CDR3 is TGTGCCAGCAGCAATACACAGCGGGTTGGCACAGATACGCAGTATTTT. V gene TRBV7-3 combines with J gene TRBJ2-3; D may be TRBD2 (6 bases). The CDR3 covers 16 residues. Germline lookup yields CDR1 SGHTA and CDR2 FQGTGA. V dropped 5 bases and J dropped 1 base, with 16 bases sitting between them.